The sample holds a few counts of the clone carrying this T cell receptor beta chain. In the authors' methods: The authors estimated nucleated cell counts from reference gene primer amplification. Measured with immunoSEQ multiplex PCR; TCRdb has only the in-frame clones, and not every one. That table supplies the V and J calls and clone size; D and trimming were determined from the DNA. Seen here are around 50,000 clones, approximately 87% observed once, and the top ten hold over 4.5%. These data are taken from a study of blood T cell repertoires in COVID-19. Study context: The cDNA or gDNA used as material had been derived from T cells, B-cell-depleted T cells, or PBMCs.

V trimming: 6 bases; J trimming: 7 bases; junction bases outside the gene matches: 7. Germline CDR1 is MNHEY and CDR2 is SVGAGI. CDR3 length: 15 amino acids. This sequence joins TRBV6-5 and TRBJ1-6; 9 nucleotides align to TRBD1. Sequencing was done on a sample of peripheral blood. The source is a human donor in a cohort sampled during active COVID-19. The CDR3 DNA follows: TGTGCCAGCAGCCCCTTGACAGGGGGGAATTCACCCCTCCACTTT. Amino acids: CASSPLTGGNSPLHF.